Here is one T cell receptor (beta chain) with its context. Its target is not known. The PCR contained 60 Vbeta and 13 Jbeta primers. Sequencing was performed with immunoSEQ multiplex PCR; in TCRdb, only in-frame clones are kept and a portion is missing. The table lists some 80,000 clones, approximately 78% of them singletons. The germline V gene has CDR1 SGHRS and CDR2 YFSETQ. V lost 0 bases to trimming and J lost 8 bases, with 8 bases between them. There are 12 residues in the CDR3. This specimen belongs to a study of cytomegalovirus exposure and HLA in healthy donors. Study-level results: In vitro assays verified that three CMV-associated chains recognized CMV antigens specifically. Among donors in an Asian-associated ancestry cluster, a later analysis reportedly found fewer N-insertions than the roughly 700-donor mean.

This chain joins TRBV5-1 and TRBJ1-2; D not certain. The origin of this receptor is a man aged 40-55 years in good health and CMV-seronegative. Sequencing was carried out using PBMCs. CDR3 loop: CASSLAGGGYTF. CDR3 DNA sequence: TGCGCCAGCAGCTTGGCAGGAGGCGGCTACACCTTC.